This T cell receptor (beta chain) was recovered during a study of T cells in Graves' hyperthyroidism and ophthalmopathy. Germline CDR1 is LGHNA and CDR2 is YNFKEQ. The CDR3 has 11 residues. Between the trimmed V and J ends, which lost 3 bases and 8 bases, there was a span of 7 bases. Amplification targeted TCR beta CDR3 regions from RNA transcripts. A first-round RT-PCR of the TCR CDR3 used the HTBI primer set. TCRdb itself ran the multiplex PCR reads through MiXCR, one entry per CDR3 protein. Of under 300,000 distinct CDR3 sequences listed, around 15% were seen once; the top ten hold around 30%. This clonotype was obtained from a woman aged 45-65 years with Graves' hyperthyroidism that later progressed to Graves' ophthalmopathy. This chain joins TRBV4-2 and TRBJ1-2; D is uncertain. The sequencing sample was made of blood. The CDR3 nucleotides are TGTGCCAGCAGCCAGGCGTGGGGCTACACCTTC. It codes for CASSQAWGYTF.